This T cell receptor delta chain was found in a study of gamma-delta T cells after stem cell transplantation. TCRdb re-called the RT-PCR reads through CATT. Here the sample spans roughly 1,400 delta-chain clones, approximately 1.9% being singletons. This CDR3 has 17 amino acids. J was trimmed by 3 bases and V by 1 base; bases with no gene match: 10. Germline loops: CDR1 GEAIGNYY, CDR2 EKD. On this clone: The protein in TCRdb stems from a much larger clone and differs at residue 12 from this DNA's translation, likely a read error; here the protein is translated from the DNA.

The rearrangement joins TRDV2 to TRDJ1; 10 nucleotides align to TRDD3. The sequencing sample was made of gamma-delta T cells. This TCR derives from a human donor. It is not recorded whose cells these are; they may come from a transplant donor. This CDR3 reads CACDTMLGDRYADKLIF. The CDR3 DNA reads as TGTGCCTGTGACACGATGCTGGGGGATAGGTACGCCGATAAACTCATCTTT.